Each of the 25 T cell receptor beta chains below was sequenced from the same sample in a study of cytomegalovirus exposure and HLA in healthy donors. Assay used: immunoSEQ multiplex PCR; TCRdb lists only in-frame clones, some missing. The sample has roughly 130,000 clones, about 90% seen once. What was sequenced was PBMCs. The receptors were gathered from a man aged 25 to 40 in good health and CMV-seronegative.

This chain links TRBV4-1 with TRBJ1-4, with D uncertain. V was trimmed by 1 base and J by 4 bases, leaving 13 bases between them. The CDR3 runs 16 residues. CDR1 is MGHRA, CDR2 YSYEKL, per germline. Here the CDR3 DNA reads TGCGCCAGCAGCCAAGGGCCGACAACTTATAATGAAAAACTGTTTTTT. Translated: CASSQGPTTYNEKLFF.

This sequence joins TRBV19 and TRBJ2-7; TRBD1 matches at 8 bases. Germline CDR1 is LNHDA and CDR2 is SQIVND (reference sequence). V was pared by 4 bases and J by 5 bases, with 10 bases of the junction left unmatched. This CDR3 comprises 15 residues. CDR3 in amino acids: CASSTTGTGSHEQYF. CDR3 DNA: TGTGCCAGTAGTACCACCGGGACAGGTTCCCACGAGCAGTACTTC.

The CDR3 is CATSRAAGLNYGYTF. The CDR3 DNA sequence: TGTGCCACCAGCAGAGCAGCAGGGTTAAACTATGGCTACACCTTC. This rearrangement joins TRBV15 to TRBJ1-2; TRBD1 is a possible D gene (5 bases). The V end lost 1 base, the J end lost 2 bases, and 11 bases lay between the germline ends. The CDR3 runs 15 residues. Germline loops: CDR1 LNHNV, CDR2 YYDKDF (reference sequence). Filled out from reference TRBV15 and TRBJ1-2, the complete variable domain reads DAMVIQNPRYQVTQFGKPVTLSCSQTLNHNVMYWYQQKSSQAPKLLFHYYDKDFNNEADTPDNFQSRRPNTSFCFLDIRSPGLGDTAMYLCATSRAAGLNYGYTFGSGTRLTVV.

V gene TRBV7-2 combines with J gene TRBJ2-2, with D perhaps TRBD2 (6 bases). Looked up from germline, CDR1 is SGHTA and CDR2 is FQGNSA. The V end lost 1 base, the J end lost 2 bases, and 8 bases lay between the germline ends. The CDR3 runs to 15 residues. CDR3 DNA: TGTGCCAGCAGCTTAGAGCGGGTCAACACCGGGGAGCTGTTTTTT. Residues: CASSLERVNTGELFF. Using reference TRBV7-2 and TRBJ2-2 for the parts outside the CDR3, the full variable domain is GAGVSQSPSNKVTEKGKDVELRCDPISGHTALYWYRQSLGQGLEFLIYFQGNSAPDKSGLPSDRFSAERTGGSVSTLTIQRTQQEDSAVYLCASSLERVNTGELFFGEGSRLTVL.

The CDR3 protein is CASSYSRTGKRYEQYF. CDR3 sequence (DNA): TGTGCCAGCAGTTACTCGCGGACAGGGAAAAGGTACGAGCAGTACTTC. The chain joins TRBV6-5 to TRBJ2-7; 8 bases map to TRBD1. Trimming at V came to 0 bases and at J to 4 bases, leaving 8 bases not matched to a gene. Germline-derived CDR1 and CDR2 are MNHEY and SVGAGI. The CDR3 is 16 amino acids.

The DNA for the CDR3 is TGTGCCAGCAGCCCTATTGTTCAGGGCGGGGGGACCCAGTACTTC. Amino acids: CASSPIVQGGGTQYF. The chain recombines TRBV7-2 with TRBJ2-5, with 7 bases identical to TRBD2. CDR1 is SGHTA, CDR2 FQGNSA, per germline. The CDR3 runs 15 residues. With V trimmed by 5 bases and J by 7 bases, 13 bases remained unmatched.

The chain carries TRBV6-5 and TRBJ2-1, with TRBD2 matching 7 bases. Germline V gives CDR1 MNHEY, CDR2 SVGAGI. The J segment lost 8 bases and the V segment lost 7 bases, leaving 14 bases of the junction unmatched. The CDR3 sequence is 15 residues long. The CDR3 loop reads CASTDGAGESDEQFF. As DNA, the CDR3 is TGTGCCAGCACCGACGGGGCGGGAGAGTCGGATGAGCAGTTCTTC.

The chain couples TRBV6-5 to TRBJ2-7; TRBD2 might be the D (6 bases). Between the trimmed V and J ends, which lost 6 bases and 6 bases, there was a span of 12 bases. The length of the CDR3 is 12 residues. Looked up from germline, CDR1 is MNHEY and CDR2 is SVGAGI. CDR3 in amino acids: CASRRDQGEQYF. CDR3 DNA: TGTGCCAGCAGGCGGGATCAGGGCGAGCAGTACTTC.

This chain joins TRBV9 and TRBJ2-5; a possible D gene is TRBD1 (6 bases). V dropped 4 bases and J dropped 7 bases, with 20 bases sitting between them. This CDR3 contains 15 residues. Germline V gene data show CDR1 as SGDLS and CDR2 as YYNGEE. As DNA, the CDR3 is TGTGCCAGCAGCCCACTCGTAGGGGGTACGGGGACCCAGTACTTC. It yields the protein CASSPLVGGTGTQYF.

The gene calls are TRBV5-4 and TRBJ2-1, with D maybe TRBD2 (6 bases). This CDR3 comprises 14 residues. V shed 3 bases and J shed 2 bases, with 9 bases lying between them. Per the germline V gene, CDR1 is SGHNT and CDR2 is YYREEE (reference sequence). The CDR3 here is CASSSGSTYNEQFF. In DNA form, the CDR3 reads TGTGCCAGCAGCTCCGGGAGTACCTACAATGAGCAGTTCTTC.

This clone occurred once. The V gene is TRBV7-2, the J gene TRBJ2-2, with D maybe TRBD2 (6 bases). The V gene lost 2 bases and the J gene lost 1 base, with 8 bases spanning the gap. Germline V gives CDR1 SGHTA, CDR2 FQGNSA. This CDR3 region has 15 residues. In DNA form, the CDR3 reads TGTGCCAGCAGCTTATCCGGGGGGAACACCGGGGAGCTGTTTTTT. This gives the protein CASSLSGGNTGELFF.

CDR3 DNA sequence: TGTGCCAGCAGCTTAGTGGCTAGCGAAGTCTACTTC. Translated: CASSLVASEVYF. The rearrangement uses TRBV7-2 and TRBJ2-5; D is possibly TRBD2 (6 bases). Germline CDR1 SGHTA, CDR2 FQGNSA. The CDR3 has 12 residues. Between the trimmed V and J ends, which lost 1 base and 14 bases, there was a span of 14 bases.

This clone is labeled medium-sized. This rearrangement joins TRBV6-1 to TRBJ1-2; 7 bases are a match to TRBD1. V dropped 1 base and J dropped 4; count of bases not matched to a gene: 6. Germline V gives CDR1 MNHNS, CDR2 SASEGT. This CDR3 region has 15 residues. The CDR3 protein is CASSEVDRVGYGYTF. DNA of the CDR3: TGTGCCAGCAGTGAAGTAGACAGGGTGGGCTATGGCTACACCTTC.

V and J are TRBV5-6 and TRBJ2-7, with 12 nucleotides matching TRBD2. The CDR3 runs 17 residues. With V trimmed by 4 bases and J by 6 bases, 14 bases remained unmatched. The germline V gene has CDR1 SGHDT and CDR2 YYEEEE. DNA of the CDR3: TGTGCCAGCAGCCCCGGACTAGCGGGATTGGGTGGGGGCGAGCAGTACTTC. This encodes CASSPGLAGLGGGEQYF.

This chain connects TRBV27 to TRBJ2-1; TRBD1 matches at 7 bases. Germline-derived CDR1 and CDR2 are MNHEY and SMNVEV (reference sequence). The CDR3 runs to 17 residues. Losses at the gene ends were 5 bases for V and 7 bases for J; bases not matched to a gene: 17. CDR3 loop: CASSLPLYPDRANEQFF. The CDR3 nucleotides read TGTGCCAGCAGTCTTCCCCTATATCCCGACAGGGCGAATGAGCAGTTCTTC.

This chain joins TRBV5-4 and TRBJ1-4, with 7 nucleotides matching TRBD1. The CDR3 is 13 amino acids. Germline values: CDR1 SGHNT, CDR2 YYREEE (reference sequence). The V segment lost 6 bases and the J segment 10 bases; nucleotides outside the gene matches: 9. The CDR3 DNA reads as TGTGCCAGCACCAAGACAGGGACGGGAAAACTGTTTTTT. As protein: CASTKTGTGKLFF.

V gene TRBV27 combines with J gene TRBJ2-5; weak D call: TRBD2 (6 bases). Germline V gene sequence: CDR1 MNHEY, CDR2 SMNVEV (reference sequence). V was trimmed by 3 bases and J by 5 bases, leaving 7 bases between them. This CDR3 contains 12 residues. The CDR3 sequence: CASSLAGETQYF. Written as DNA, the CDR3 is TGTGCCAGCAGTTTGGCGGGGGAGACCCAGTACTTC.

The V and J genes are TRBV28 and TRBJ2-7, with D possibly matching TRBD2 (7 bases). The germline CDR1 and CDR2 sequences are MDHEN and SYDVKM. The CDR3 is 16 amino acids. Trimming took off 5 bases at V and 3 bases at J, with 20 bases between the two ends. In DNA form, the CDR3 reads TGTGCCAGCAGTCTAACCCCCGGGGGGCCCTACTACGAGCAGTACTTC. Translated: CASSLTPGGPYYEQYF.

The CDR3 DNA sequence: TGTGCCAGCAGTTACTCTAAGGCGGAAGAAACTGTCTACGAGCAGTACTTC. Its protein is CASSYSKAEETVYEQYF. The V gene is TRBV6-7, the J gene TRBJ2-7; D call uncertain. TRBV6-7 is an ORF; its function is uncertain. CDR3 length: 17 residues. The V end was cut by 0 bases, the J end by 3 bases, with 18 bases between.

The V and J genes are TRBV6-4 and TRBJ2-2, with D unresolved. Looked up from germline, CDR1 is MRHNA and CDR2 is SNTAGT. This CDR3 has 13 amino acids. Trimming left V 3 bases short and J 4 bases short, with 6 bases between. CDR3 nucleotides: TGTGCCAGCAGTGATACGAGCACCGGGGAGCTGTTTTTT. Translated: CASSDTSTGELFF.

The chain uses TRBV4-1 and TRBJ2-7; TRBD1 aligns across 8 bases. The CDR3 sequence is 15 residues long. The germline V gene encodes CDR1 MGHRA and CDR2 YSYEKL. V dropped 1 base and J dropped 1; count of bases not matched to a gene: 3. The CDR3 bases are TGCGCCAGCAGCCAAGGAGGGACAGGTTCCTACGAGCAGTACTTC. This gives the protein CASSQGGTGSYEQYF.

This chain uses TRBV7-2 with TRBJ2-3; tentative D call: TRBD2 (5 bases). Trimming took 8 bases from V and 2 from J, leaving 20 bases between them. In germline, CDR1 is SGHTA, CDR2 FQGNSA. The CDR3 loop spans 16 amino acids. CDR3 in DNA: TGTGCCAGCGAGGGTCAAGTGAACCGGAACACAGATACGCAGTATTTT. This translates into CASEGQVNRNTDTQYF.

The chain is built from TRBV4-3 and TRBJ1-6; tentative D call: TRBD1 (6 bases). The CDR3 runs 16 residues. Germline V CDR1 and CDR2: LGHNA, YSLEER. The V end was cut by 0 bases, the J end by 10 bases, with 16 bases between. The CDR3, as DNA: TGCGCCAGCAGCCAAGACCGGGACATCCCAGGATCACCCCTCCACTTT. The encoded protein is CASSQDRDIPGSPLHF.

The chain couples TRBV19 to TRBJ2-5; D gene ambiguous. The CDR3 is made up of 12 amino acids. V gave up 8 bases and J gave up 5 bases, with 12 bases separating them. Looked up from germline, CDR1 is LNHDA and CDR2 is SQIVND (reference sequence). The CDR3 loop reads CASPANVETQYF. Here the CDR3 DNA reads TGTGCCAGTCCCGCTAATGTGGAGACCCAGTACTTC.

The chain combines TRBV5-5 with TRBJ1-1; D is perhaps TRBD1 (5 bases). This CDR3 spans 13 amino acids. The V end lost 3 bases, the J end lost 5 bases, and 11 bases lay between the germline ends. CDR1 is SGHKS, CDR2 YYEKEE, per germline (reference sequence). The chain's CDR3 is CASSSLGGTEAFF. CDR3 DNA: TGTGCCAGCAGCTCTTTGGGGGGGACTGAAGCTTTCTTT.